A selection of T cell receptor beta chains follows, all from one sample in a study of tumor-infiltrating lymphocytes in primary liver carcinoma. TCRdb itself ran the multiplex PCR reads through MiXCR, one entry per CDR3 protein. The repertoire holds 100,000 to 150,000 distinct CDR3 sequences, with around 62% as singletons. The sequenced sample was liver tumor tissue from sampling region 1. These receptors originate from a woman aged 55-75 years with primary liver carcinoma and hepatitis B virus infection. CDR3s include the opening cysteine and the closing phenylalanine or tryptophan. D genes are given only for firm matches. Some rows mark clone size as missing; the rest say once, few, many or name a class of expanded clone.

v_call: TRBV29-1; j_call: TRBJ1-5; d_call: TRBD1; clone_size: once; cdr3_aa: CGVGGRTGSQPQHF; cdr3_nt: TGCGGCGTGGGGGGGCGGACAGGGAGTCAGCCCCAGCATTTT
v_call: TRBV11-3; j_call: TRBJ2-1; d_call: -; clone_size: -; cdr3_aa: CASSLVPNVAASGSLSSYNEQFF; cdr3_nt: TGTGCTAGCAGCTTAGTCCCCAACGTTGCGGCTAGTGGGAGTTTGAGCTCCTACAATGAGCAGTTCTTC
v_call: TRBV11-2; j_call: TRBJ2-1; d_call: TRBD2; clone_size: once; cdr3_aa: CASSSGTLAGYNEQFF; cdr3_nt: TGTGCCAGCAGCTCGGGAACACTAGCGGGATACAATGAGCAGTTTTTC
v_call: TRBV10-1; j_call: TRBJ2-7; d_call: TRBD1; clone_size: few; cdr3_aa: CASRDPPRDSQYEQYF; cdr3_nt: TGCGCCAGCAGGGACCCCCCCAGGGACAGTCAGTACGAGCAGTACTTC
v_call: TRBV12-3/TRBV12-4; j_call: TRBJ2-2; d_call: -; clone_size: -; cdr3_aa: CASSLSGWGSHGTGELFF; cdr3_nt: TGTGCCAGCAGTTTATCGGGCTGGGGATCGCACGGCACCGGGGAGCTGTTTTTT
v_call: TRBV11-3; j_call: TRBJ2-3; d_call: TRBD2; clone_size: many; cdr3_aa: CASSRTSGSFTDTQYF; cdr3_nt: TGTGCCAGCAGCCGGACTAGCGGGAGCTTCACAGATACGCAGTATTTT
v_call: TRBV11-3; j_call: TRBJ2-5; d_call: -; clone_size: -; cdr3_aa: CASGLDGSQETQCF; cdr3_nt: TGTGCCAGCGGCTTAGATGGGTCCCAAGAGACCCAGTGCTTC
v_call: TRBV28; j_call: TRBJ2-5; d_call: -; clone_size: many; cdr3_aa: CASSPTAKETQYF; cdr3_nt: TGTGCCAGCAGCCCTACGGCCAAAGAGACCCAGTACTTC
v_call: TRBV11-3; j_call: TRBJ2-5; d_call: -; clone_size: -; cdr3_aa: CASSLVTQWAPGTQYF; cdr3_nt: TGTGCCAGCAGCTTAGTAACCCAGTGGGCCCCTGGGACCCAGTACTTC
v_call: TRBV6-5; j_call: TRBJ2-2; d_call: -; clone_size: many; cdr3_aa: CASSYGPSVPGELFF; cdr3_nt: TGTGCCAGCAGTTACGGCCCCTCGGTCCCCGGGGAGCTGTTTTTT
v_call: TRBV12-3/TRBV12-4; j_call: TRBJ2-7; d_call: -; clone_size: -; cdr3_aa: CANSSQLGEQYF; cdr3_nt: TGTGCCAACAGTTCCCAGCTGGGGGAGCAGTACTTC
v_call: TRBV11-3; j_call: TRBJ1-1; d_call: -; clone_size: -; cdr3_aa: CASPPRGLNTEAFF; cdr3_nt: TGTGCCAGCCCCCCACGGGGCTTGAACACTGAAGCTTTCTTT
v_call: TRBV11-3; j_call: TRBJ2-1; d_call: TRBD2; clone_size: -; cdr3_aa: CASSHTSGSGHEQFF; cdr3_nt: TGTGCAAGCAGCCACACTAGCGGGAGTGGGCATGAGCAGTTCTTC
v_call: TRBV6-5; j_call: TRBJ2-3; d_call: -; clone_size: -; cdr3_aa: CASSRPVWSGQQDTQYF; cdr3_nt: TGTGCCAGCAGCCGCCCGGTGTGGAGCGGACAACAAGATACGCAGTATTTT
v_call: TRBV21-1; j_call: TRBJ2-7; d_call: -; clone_size: -; cdr3_aa: CASSKGANSSYEQYF; cdr3_nt: TGTGCCAGCAGCAAAGGGGCTAACTCTTCCTACGAGCAGTACTTC
v_call: TRBV11-2; j_call: TRBJ2-2; d_call: -; clone_size: many; cdr3_aa: CASSLERGLWTGELFF; cdr3_nt: TGTGCCAGCAGCTTAGAAAGGGGACTGTGGACCGGGGAGCTGTTTTTT
v_call: TRBV18; j_call: TRBJ1-1; d_call: -; clone_size: once; cdr3_aa: CASSQGPTGMNTESFF; cdr3_nt: TGTGCCAGCTCACAAGGTCCTACAGGGATGAACACTGAATCTTTCTTT
v_call: TRBV2; j_call: TRBJ2-3; d_call: -; clone_size: -; cdr3_aa: CASSEGRKDMQYF; cdr3_nt: TGTGCCAGCAGTGAGGGGAGAAAAGATATGCAGTATTTT
v_call: TRBV29-1; j_call: TRBJ2-3; d_call: TRBD2; clone_size: few; cdr3_aa: CSVILADLQWFF; cdr3_nt: TGCAGCGTTATACTAGCGGACCTACAGTGGTTCTTT
v_call: TRBV4-2; j_call: TRBJ2-5; d_call: TRBD1; clone_size: -; cdr3_aa: CASSQGWTGTHPGEEAQYF; cdr3_nt: TGTGCCAGCAGCCAAGGATGGACAGGGACCCATCCTGGGGAAGAGGCCCAGTACTTC
v_call: TRBV28; j_call: TRBJ2-4; d_call: TRBD1; clone_size: -; cdr3_aa: CASRKGWTRGSDF; cdr3_nt: TGTGCCAGCAGAAAAGGGTGGACCAGGGGGTCGGACTTC
v_call: TRBV5-1; j_call: TRBJ2-7; d_call: -; clone_size: many; cdr3_aa: CASSVHESGEQYF; cdr3_nt: TGCGCCAGTTCCGTCCACGAGTCCGGGGAGCAGTACTTC
v_call: TRBV7-8; j_call: TRBJ2-1; d_call: TRBD1; clone_size: -; cdr3_aa: CASSLGGLQGAYNEQFF; cdr3_nt: TGTGCCAGCAGCTTAGGTGGGCTACAGGGGGCCTACAATGAGCAGTTCTTC
v_call: TRBV7-9; j_call: TRBJ2-2; d_call: TRBD2; clone_size: -; cdr3_aa: CASSFSGRATGGLFF; cdr3_nt: TGTGCCAGCAGCTTCAGCGGGAGGGCCACCGGGGGGCTGTTTTTT